This T cell receptor (beta chain) was captured in a study of cytomegalovirus exposure and HLA in healthy donors. Overall study: Out of about 190 million T cells, an earlier analysis found around 110 million unique TCR beta sequences in total. Whole-study results and caveats: It was reported that the classifier diagnosed cytomegalovirus status with high specificity and sensitivity in both the original and validation cohorts. V- and J-gene trimming of TCR beta was linked (in a later analysis) to a missense DCLRE1C variant. Later examination showed HLA-associated TCR beta chains had greater clonal expansion than equally common others.

Primers included in the PCR were 60 Vbeta and 13 Jbeta primers. Profiling relied on immunoSEQ multiplex PCR, and the TCRdb table lists in-frame clones only, not all of them. The table includes around 29,000 clones, approximately 62% detected once. The V gene end was trimmed by 5 bases and the J gene end by 4 bases; junction bases not matched to a gene: 3. Per germline, CDR1 MDHEN and CDR2 SYDVKM. CDR3 size: 14 residues. A note on this clone: Its matching antigen is unknown.

The rearrangement links TRBV28 to TRBJ2-2; 8 bases fit TRBD1. The sample comprised PBMCs. This TCR derives from a male donor in good health and CMV-seropositive. The CDR3 loop is CASSPGTGTGELFF. The DNA of the CDR3 is TGTGCCAGCAGTCCCGGGACAGGCACCGGGGAGCTGTTTTTT.